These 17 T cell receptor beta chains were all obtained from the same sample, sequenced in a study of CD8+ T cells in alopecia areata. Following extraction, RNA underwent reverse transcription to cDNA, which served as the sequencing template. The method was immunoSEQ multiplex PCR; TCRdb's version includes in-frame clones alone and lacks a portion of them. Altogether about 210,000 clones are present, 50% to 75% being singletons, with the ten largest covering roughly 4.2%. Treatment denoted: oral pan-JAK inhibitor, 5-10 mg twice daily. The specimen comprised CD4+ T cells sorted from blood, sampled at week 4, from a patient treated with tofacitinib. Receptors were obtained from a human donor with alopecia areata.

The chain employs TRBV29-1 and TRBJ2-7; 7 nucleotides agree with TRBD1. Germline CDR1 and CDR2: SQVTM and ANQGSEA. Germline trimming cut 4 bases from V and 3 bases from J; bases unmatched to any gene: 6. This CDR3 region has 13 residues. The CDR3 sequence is CSVGDSTSYEQYF. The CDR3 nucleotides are TGCAGCGTTGGGGACAGCACCAGCTACGAGCAGTACTTC.

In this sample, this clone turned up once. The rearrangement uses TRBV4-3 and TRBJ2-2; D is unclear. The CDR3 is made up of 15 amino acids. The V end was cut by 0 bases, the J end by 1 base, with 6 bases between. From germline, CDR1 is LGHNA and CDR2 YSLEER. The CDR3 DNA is TGCGCCAGCAGCCAAGAGTCTTGGAACACCGGGGAGCTGTTTTTT. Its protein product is CASSQESWNTGELFF.

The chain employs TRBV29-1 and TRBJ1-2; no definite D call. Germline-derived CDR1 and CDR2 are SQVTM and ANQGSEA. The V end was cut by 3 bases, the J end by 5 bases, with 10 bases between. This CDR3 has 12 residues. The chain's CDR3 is CSVDPSGYGYTF. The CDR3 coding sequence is TGCAGCGTTGACCCGTCCGGGTATGGCTACACCTTC.

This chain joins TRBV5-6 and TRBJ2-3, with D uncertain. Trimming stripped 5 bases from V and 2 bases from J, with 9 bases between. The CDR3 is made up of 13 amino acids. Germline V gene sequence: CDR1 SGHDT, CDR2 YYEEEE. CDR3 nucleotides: TGTGCCAGCAGTACCGGGCCCACAGATACGCAGTATTTT. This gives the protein CASSTGPTDTQYF.

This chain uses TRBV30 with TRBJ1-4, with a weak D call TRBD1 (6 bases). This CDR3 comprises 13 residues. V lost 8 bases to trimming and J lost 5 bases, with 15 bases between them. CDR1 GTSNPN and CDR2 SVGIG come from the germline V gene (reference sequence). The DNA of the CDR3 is TGTGCCAGAGGAGGGGGATTCAATGAAAAACTGTTTTTT. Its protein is CARGGGFNEKLFF. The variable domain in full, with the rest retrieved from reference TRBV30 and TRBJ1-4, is SQTIHQWPATLVQPVGSPLSLECTVEGTSNPNLYWYRQAAGRGLQLLFYSVGIGQISSEVPQNLSASRPQDRQFILSSKKLLLSDSGFYLCARGGGFNEKLFFGSGTQLSVL.

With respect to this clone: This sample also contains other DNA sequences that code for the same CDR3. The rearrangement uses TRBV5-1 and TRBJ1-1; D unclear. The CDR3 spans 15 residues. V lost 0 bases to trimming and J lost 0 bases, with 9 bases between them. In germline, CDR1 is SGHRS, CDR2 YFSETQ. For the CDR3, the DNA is TGCGCCAGCAGCTTGGGGCAGGTAATGAACACTGAAGCTTTCTTT. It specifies CASSLGQVMNTEAFF.

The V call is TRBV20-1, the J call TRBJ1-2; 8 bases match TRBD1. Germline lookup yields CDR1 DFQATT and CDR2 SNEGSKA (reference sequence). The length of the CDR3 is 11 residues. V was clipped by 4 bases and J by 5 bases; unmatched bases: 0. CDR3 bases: TGCAGTGCTAACAGGGGGTATGGCTACACCTTC. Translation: CSANRGYGYTF.

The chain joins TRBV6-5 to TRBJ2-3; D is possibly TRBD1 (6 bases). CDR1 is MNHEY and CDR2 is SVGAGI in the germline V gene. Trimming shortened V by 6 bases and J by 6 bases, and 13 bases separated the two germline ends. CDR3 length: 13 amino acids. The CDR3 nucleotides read TGTGCCAGCAGGTCCCATCAGGGGGATACGCAGTATTTT. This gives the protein CASRSHQGDTQYF.

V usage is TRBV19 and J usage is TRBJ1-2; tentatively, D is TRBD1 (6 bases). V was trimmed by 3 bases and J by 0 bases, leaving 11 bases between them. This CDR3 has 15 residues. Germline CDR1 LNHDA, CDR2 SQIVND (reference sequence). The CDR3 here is CASSMWTEPNYGYTF. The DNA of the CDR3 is TGTGCCAGTAGTATGTGGACAGAACCTAACTATGGCTACACCTTC.

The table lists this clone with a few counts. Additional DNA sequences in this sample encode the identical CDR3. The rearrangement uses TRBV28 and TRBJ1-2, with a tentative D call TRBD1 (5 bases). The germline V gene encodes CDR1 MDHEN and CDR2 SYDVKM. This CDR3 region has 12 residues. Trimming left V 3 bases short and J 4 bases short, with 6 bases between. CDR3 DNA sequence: TGTGCCAGCAGTTTTGGGGGCTATGGCTACACCTTC. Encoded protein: CASSFGGYGYTF.

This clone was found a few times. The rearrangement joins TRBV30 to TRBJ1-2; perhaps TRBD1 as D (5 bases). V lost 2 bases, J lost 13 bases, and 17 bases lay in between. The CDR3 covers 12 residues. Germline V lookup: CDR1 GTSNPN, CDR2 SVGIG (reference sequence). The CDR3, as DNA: TGTGCCTGGAGTATCGACAGTAGGGTGGGCACCTTC. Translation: CAWSIDSRVGTF.

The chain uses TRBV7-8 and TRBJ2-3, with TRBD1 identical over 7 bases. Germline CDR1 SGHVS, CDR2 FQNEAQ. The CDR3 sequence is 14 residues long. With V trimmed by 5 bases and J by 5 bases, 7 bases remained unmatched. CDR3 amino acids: CASSPQPGGDTQYF. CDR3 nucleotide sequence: TGTGCCAGCAGCCCCCAGCCAGGGGGAGATACGCAGTATTTT.

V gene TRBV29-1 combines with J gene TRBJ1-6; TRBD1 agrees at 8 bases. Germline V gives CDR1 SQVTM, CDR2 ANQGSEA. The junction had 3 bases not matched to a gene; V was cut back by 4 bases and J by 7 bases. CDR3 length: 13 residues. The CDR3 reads CSVATGGNSPLHF. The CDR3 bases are TGCAGCGTTGCCACAGGGGGGAATTCACCCCTCCACTTT.

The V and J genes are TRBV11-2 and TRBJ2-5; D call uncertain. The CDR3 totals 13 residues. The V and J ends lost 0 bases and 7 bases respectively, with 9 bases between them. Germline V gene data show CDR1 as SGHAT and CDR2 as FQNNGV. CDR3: CASSLDPPGTQYF. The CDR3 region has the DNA TGTGCCAGCAGCTTAGATCCACCAGGGACCCAGTACTTC. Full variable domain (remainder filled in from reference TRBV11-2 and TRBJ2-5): EAGVAQSPRYKIIEKRQSVAFWCNPISGHATLYWYQQILGQGPKLLIQFQNNGVVDDSQLPKDRFSAERLKGVDSTLKIQPAKLEDSAVYLCASSLDPPGTQYFGPGTRLLVL.

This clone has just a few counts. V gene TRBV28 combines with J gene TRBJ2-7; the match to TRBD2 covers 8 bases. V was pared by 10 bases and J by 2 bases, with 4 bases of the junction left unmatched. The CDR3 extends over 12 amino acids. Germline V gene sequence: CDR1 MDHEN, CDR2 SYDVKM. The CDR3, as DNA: TGTGCCACTCCGGGACTAGCCTACGAGCAGTACTTC. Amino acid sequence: CATPGLAYEQYF.

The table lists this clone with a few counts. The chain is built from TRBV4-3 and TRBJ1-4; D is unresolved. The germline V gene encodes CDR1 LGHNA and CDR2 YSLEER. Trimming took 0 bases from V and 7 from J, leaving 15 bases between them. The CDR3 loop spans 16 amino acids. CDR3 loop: CASSQDSGGYGEKLFF. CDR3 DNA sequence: TGCGCCAGCAGCCAAGATAGCGGTGGATATGGTGAAAAACTGTTTTTT.

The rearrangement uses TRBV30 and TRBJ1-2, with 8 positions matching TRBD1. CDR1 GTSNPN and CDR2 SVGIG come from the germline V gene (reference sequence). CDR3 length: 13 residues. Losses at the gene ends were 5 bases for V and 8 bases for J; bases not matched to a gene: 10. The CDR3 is CAWGRDRPRGYTF. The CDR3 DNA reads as TGTGCCTGGGGCCGGGACAGGCCTCGCGGCTACACCTTC.